The sequence of this T cell receptor beta chain was determined in a study of shared clonotypes between healthy human individuals. Per the germline V gene, CDR1 is LNHDA and CDR2 is SQIVND (reference sequence). With V trimmed by 6 bases and J by 3 bases, 6 bases remained unmatched. The CDR3 length is 14 residues. Execution of the assay was at deep level. In the authors' methods: Junction-only sequences without quality scores came from ImmunoSEQ, so filtering differed. Clones were sequenced by immunoSEQ multiplex PCR, and TCRdb holds only the in-frame ones, with some missing. The V and J calls and the clone size are those of that table, but D and trimming were determined from the DNA. The sample has about 480,000 clones, 70% to 80% seen once; the top ten hold 10% to 15%.

The receptor was derived from a woman aged 40 to 50 in good health. Some clones in this sample may be carry-over from other donors' samples. The chain carries TRBV19 and TRBJ2-5; TRBD2 aligns across 8 bases. Sequencing was carried out using PBMCs. The CDR3 coding sequence is TGTGCCAGTAGCACCGCGGGGGGAGAAGAGACCCAGTACTTC. As protein: CASSTAGGEETQYF.